Following are 28 T cell receptor beta chains from one sample sequenced in a study of blood T cell repertoires in COVID-19 (dated by TCRdb to about 2020). Receptors were amplified or captured by the immunoSEQ multiplex PCR assay. TCRdb carries this immuneACCESS record with in-frame sequences only. Its versions omit some clonotypes, under half of them owing to an unresolved V gene in the studies checked, with the rest unexplained. Present in this sample are roughly 220,000 clones, roughly 79% of which were seen just once. Around 7.5% of the sample is held by the ten biggest clonotypes. The specimen was peripheral blood. These receptors were obtained from an elderly woman with COVID-19, enrolled during active disease.

A few counts support this clone. The rearrangement links TRBV24-1 to TRBJ1-2, with D unclear. Germline values: CDR1 KGHDR, CDR2 SFDVKD. Trimming cost V 11 bases and J 3 bases, with 9 bases left between them. This CDR3 contains 11 residues. The CDR3 loop reads CAILFDYGYTF. The CDR3, as DNA: TGTGCCATACTTTTTGACTATGGCTACACCTTC.

The chain combines TRBV7-2 with TRBJ2-1, with D maybe TRBD2 (6 bases). V lost 6 bases and J 5 bases, leaving 17 bases between the germline ends. Per germline, CDR1 SGHTA and CDR2 FQGNSA. The length of the CDR3 is 15 residues. CDR3 amino acids: CASSYQGLDNNEQFF. The CDR3 nucleotides are TGTGCCAGCAGTTATCAGGGACTGGATAACAATGAGCAGTTCTTC.

The chain is built from TRBV27 and TRBJ1-1; 9 positions agree with TRBD1. This CDR3 contains 15 residues. Trimming at V came to 10 bases and at J to 2 bases, leaving 11 bases not matched to a gene. Germline V gives CDR1 MNHEY, CDR2 SMNVEV (reference sequence). The DNA of the CDR3 is TGTGCCACCTCGAGTCCGGGACAGGGTAACACTGAAGCTTTCTTT. Residues: CATSSPGQGNTEAFF.

CDR3 nucleotides: TGTGCCAGCAGCTTCTTTGGGGCCGAACTTGAGCCCCAGCATTTT. This codes for CASSFFGAELEPQHF. The chain joins TRBV5-6 to TRBJ1-5, with TRBD1 as a possible D gene (5 bases). This CDR3 is 15 amino acids long. Between the trimmed V and J ends, which lost 2 bases and 8 bases, there was a span of 17 bases. Germline assignment: CDR1 SGHDT and CDR2 YYEEEE.

The genes are TRBV3-1 (or the pseudogene TRBV3-2) and TRBJ2-3; a weak D match, TRBD1 (6 bases). The CDR3 loop spans 14 amino acids. V was shortened by 3 bases and J by 2 bases, with 9 bases between the two germline ends. Germline V gene lookup returns CDR1 LGHDT and CDR2 YNNKEL (reference sequence). The CDR3 DNA follows: TGTGCCAGCAGCCAGGGGGCTACCACAGATACGCAGTATTTT. It encodes CASSQGATTDTQYF.

V usage is TRBV23-1 and J usage is TRBJ2-5; tentatively, D is TRBD2 (5 bases). TRBV23-1 is an open reading frame whose function is uncertain. V was trimmed by 3 bases and J by 2 bases, leaving 16 bases between them. The CDR3 runs to 16 residues. The chain's CDR3 is CASSHLKGLNQETQYF. For the CDR3, the DNA is TGCGCCAGCAGTCATTTGAAAGGACTGAATCAAGAGACCCAGTACTTC.

The chain combines TRBV3-1 (or the pseudogene TRBV3-2) with TRBJ2-2; TRBD2 matches 13 bases. Germline-derived CDR1 and CDR2 are LGHDT and YNNKEL (reference sequence). The CDR3 contains 16 residues. V dropped 4 bases and J dropped 7; count of bases not matched to a gene: 6. CDR3 loop: CASSRGTSGKNGELFF. The DNA of the CDR3 is TGTGCCAGCAGCCGGGGGACTAGCGGGAAAAACGGGGAGCTGTTTTTT.

The gene calls are TRBV30 and TRBJ1-6; tentative D call: TRBD1 (6 bases). CDR1 is GTSNPN, CDR2 SVGIG, per germline (reference sequence). The CDR3 is made up of 16 amino acids. Between the trimmed V and J ends, which lost 4 bases and 8 bases, there was a span of 21 bases. The chain's CDR3 is CAWTLSRGRLYSPLHF. The CDR3 nucleotides read TGTGCCTGGACTCTCAGCAGGGGAAGGCTTTATTCACCCCTCCACTTT.

V gene TRBV10-3 combines with J gene TRBJ1-2; D gene ambiguous. The germline V gene has CDR1 ENHRY and CDR2 SYGVKD. The CDR3 totals 11 residues. Trimming left V 3 bases short and J 5 bases short, with 4 bases between. CDR3 sequence reads: CAISESYGYTF. The CDR3, as DNA: TGTGCCATCAGTGAATCGTATGGCTACACCTTC.

The chain carries TRBV5-1 and TRBJ1-5, with TRBD1 matching over 10 bases. After removal of 0 bases from V and 3 bases from J, the junction contained 3 bases not matched to a gene. CDR3 length: 16 amino acids. Germline-derived CDR1 and CDR2 are SGHRS and YFSETQ. The CDR3 loop reads CASSLGDRGYNQPQHF. DNA of the CDR3: TGCGCCAGCAGCTTGGGGGACAGGGGTTACAATCAGCCCCAGCATTTT.

This chain joins TRBV27 and TRBJ2-7; TRBD2 aligns across 12 bases. The CDR3 spans 13 residues. Unmatched junction bases numbered 4, after V lost 7 bases and J lost 6 bases. Germline CDR1 reads MNHEY; CDR2 reads SMNVEV (reference sequence). CDR3 sequence reads: CASTLAGGSEQYF. The CDR3 DNA is TGTGCCAGCACCCTAGCGGGAGGGAGCGAGCAGTACTTC.

This chain uses TRBV7-9 with TRBJ2-1, with TRBD2 identical over 13 bases. With V trimmed by 6 bases and J by 6 bases, 8 bases remained unmatched. CDR1 SEHNR and CDR2 FQNEAQ come from the germline V gene (reference sequence). CDR3 length equals 16 residues. CDR3 DNA: TGTGCCAGCAGTGGGACTAGCGGGATATCGGGCAATGAGCAGTTCTTC. Encoded protein: CASSGTSGISGNEQFF. The full variable domain, its missing parts supplied by reference TRBV7-9 and TRBJ2-1, is DTGVSQNPRHKITKRGQNVTFRCDPISEHNRLYWYRQTLGQGPEFLTYFQNEAQLEKSRLLSDRFSAERPKGSFSTLEIQRTEQGDSAMYLCASSGTSGISGNEQFFGPGTRLTVL.

This clone was recorded a few times. CDR3 DNA: TGTGCCAGCAGTTACAGGGCGTCTAACTATGGCTACACCTTC. This gives the protein CASSYRASNYGYTF. V and J are TRBV27 and TRBJ1-2; a possible D gene is TRBD1 (6 bases). V was shortened by 4 bases and J by 0 bases, with 9 bases between the two germline ends. Germline CDR1 reads MNHEY; CDR2 reads SMNVEV (reference sequence). The CDR3 runs to 14 residues.

The chain uses TRBV7-6 and TRBJ2-2; 8 bases fit TRBD2. J was trimmed by 4 bases and V by 5 bases; bases with no gene match: 9. Germline loops: CDR1 SGHVS, CDR2 FNYEAQ. This CDR3 has 16 residues. CDR3 region: CASSPRSGSGTGELFF. The CDR3 coding sequence is TGTGCCAGCAGCCCCCGGAGCGGGAGCGGCACCGGGGAGCTGTTTTTT.

The genes are TRBV6-6 and TRBJ1-5; D may be TRBD1 (5 bases). Trimming cost V 4 bases and J 6 bases, with 10 bases left between them. The length of the CDR3 is 13 residues. Germline CDR1 and CDR2: MNHNY and SVGAGI (reference sequence). CDR3 residues: CASSSREFQPQHF. CDR3 DNA sequence: TGTGCCAGCAGTTCCAGGGAATTTCAGCCCCAGCATTTT.

The chain employs TRBV5-1 and TRBJ1-2; D may be TRBD1 (5 bases). CDR3 length: 14 residues. V was pared by 4 bases and J by 8 bases, with 18 bases between. From germline, CDR1 is SGHRS and CDR2 YFSETQ. The DNA for the CDR3 is TGCGCCAGCAGCCCTGACCCGGCAGGGCGAGGCTACACCTTC. Translated, it gives CASSPDPAGRGYTF.

Of note for this clone: This sample includes further DNA sequences coding for the same CDR3. The rearrangement joins TRBV3-1 (or the pseudogene TRBV3-2) to TRBJ2-1, with 11 bases lining up with TRBD2. J lost 4 bases, V lost 4 bases, and 3 bases had no gene match. CDR3 size: 15 residues. CDR1 and CDR2 from the germline V gene are LGHDT and YNNKEL (reference sequence). The CDR3 protein is CASSPGLAEYNEQFF. Here the CDR3 DNA reads TGTGCCAGCAGCCCGGGACTAGCGGAGTACAATGAGCAGTTCTTC.

V gene TRBV7-2 combines with J gene TRBJ1-6; possible D gene TRBD1, 5 bases. Germline V gene lookup returns CDR1 SGHTA and CDR2 FQGNSA. CDR3 length equals 14 residues. V was pared by 5 bases and J by 11 bases, with 16 bases between. CDR3 coding DNA: TGTGCCAGCAGCGTTGAGTTAGGGGTAACACCCCTCCACTTT. Protein: CASSVELGVTPLHF.

The chain has TRBV10-3 and TRBJ2-2; D may be TRBD2 (6 bases). Germline CDR1 and CDR2: ENHRY and SYGVKD. The germline V and J ends were trimmed by 8 bases and 3 bases, with 13 bases remaining between them. The length of the CDR3 is 14 residues. The CDR3 DNA sequence: TGTGCCATCGGGAGGACTACCGACACCGGGGAGCTGTTTTTT. This codes for CAIGRTTDTGELFF.

The chain combines TRBV7-2 with TRBJ1-5; tentative D call: TRBD1 (5 bases). V was trimmed by 3 bases and J by 2 bases, leaving 8 bases between them. The germline gives CDR1 SGHTA, CDR2 FQGNSA. CDR3 size: 14 residues. The DNA of the CDR3 is TGTGCCAGCAGCTTCAGGGAAGGCAATCAGCCCCAGCATTTT. Its protein is CASSFREGNQPQHF.

The gene calls are TRBV2 and TRBJ1-2; D unclear. The V end was cut by 8 bases, the J end by 5 bases, with 12 bases between. Germline CDR1 SNHLY, CDR2 FYNNEI. CDR3 length: 12 amino acids. The CDR3 is CASSTTGYGYTF. The CDR3 DNA reads as TGTGCCAGCTCCACGACGGGTTATGGCTACACCTTC.

This clone was seen only once. The chain links TRBV18 to TRBJ2-7; 8 bases map to TRBD2. Losses at the gene ends were 4 bases for V and 2 bases for J; bases not matched to a gene: 1. This CDR3 region has 13 residues. The germline V gene encodes CDR1 KGHSH and CDR2 LQKENI. CDR3: CASSQGLAYEQYF. The DNA for the CDR3 is TGTGCCAGCTCACAGGGACTAGCCTACGAGCAGTACTTC.

The rearrangement joins TRBV6-5 to TRBJ2-4, with unresolved D. From germline, CDR1 is MNHEY and CDR2 SVGAGI. The CDR3 runs 15 residues. V shed 6 bases and J shed 0 bases, with 12 bases lying between them. CDR3 sequence (DNA): TGTGCCAGCAGGCTGACATACACAGCCAAAAACATTCAGTACTTC. Protein product: CASRLTYTAKNIQYF.

This chain joins TRBV12-3 or TRBV12-4 and TRBJ2-3; no firm D call. The CDR3 totals 13 residues. The V end lost 2 bases, the J end lost 2 bases, and 5 bases lay between the germline ends. The CDR3 sequence: CASSLPLTDTQYF. In nucleotides, the CDR3 is TGTGCCAGCAGTTTACCTCTCACAGATACGCAGTATTTT.

The chain carries TRBV28 and TRBJ1-5, with D possibly matching TRBD1 (5 bases). Trimming shortened V by 1 base and J by 11 bases, and 15 bases separated the two germline ends. Germline-derived CDR1 and CDR2 are MDHEN and SYDVKM. The CDR3 is 14 amino acids. CDR3 protein: CASSLSGVQTTQHF. CDR3 sequence (DNA): TGTGCCAGCAGTTTATCGGGGGTTCAAACGACCCAGCATTTT.

The genes are TRBV11-2 and TRBJ2-7, with TRBD2 matching 11 bases. Germline V gene sequence: CDR1 SGHAT, CDR2 FQNNGV. V trimming: 2 bases; J trimming: 4 bases; junction bases outside the gene matches: 4. There are 15 residues in the CDR3. CDR3 loop: CASSLTSGSTYEQYF. The CDR3 DNA follows: TGTGCCAGCAGCTTAACTAGCGGGAGTACATACGAGCAGTACTTC.

This rearrangement joins TRBV19 to TRBJ2-3; 9 bases align to TRBD2. Trimming removed 9 bases from V and 0 bases from J; junction bases left unmatched: 13. The CDR3 loop spans 17 amino acids. CDR1 is LNHDA and CDR2 is SQIVND in the germline V gene (reference sequence). CDR3 coding DNA: TGTGCCAGGACAAGCGGGAGGAAGCAACTTAGCACAGATACGCAGTATTTT. Amino acids: CARTSGRKQLSTDTQYF.

In regard to this clone: Other DNA variants within this sample encode the same CDR3. The chain combines TRBV7-9 with TRBJ2-3, with TRBD1 as a possible D gene (6 bases). The V gene lost 3 bases and the J gene lost 0 bases, with 10 bases spanning the gap. CDR1 SEHNR and CDR2 FQNEAQ come from the germline V gene (reference sequence). The CDR3 loop spans 15 amino acids. CDR3 DNA: TGTGCCAGCAGCTTGGACAGACCTAGCACAGATACGCAGTATTTT. It is translated as CASSLDRPSTDTQYF.